These 17 T cell receptor beta chains came from one sample sequenced in a study of blood T cell repertoires in COVID-19. The protocol was immunoSEQ multiplex PCR, while the TCRdb copy is restricted to in-frame clones and leaves out a portion. The data contain approximately 190,000 clones, around 86% of them singletons. The material sequenced was peripheral blood. The receptors were gathered from a woman in her thirties or forties with acute or convalescent COVID-19.

The chain has TRBV28 and TRBJ1-5, with a weak D call TRBD1 (5 bases). Germline values: CDR1 MDHEN, CDR2 SYDVKM. V lost 3 bases and J 0 bases, leaving 21 bases between the germline ends. The CDR3 runs to 19 residues. CDR3 coding DNA: TGTGCCAGCAGTTTCCTTACTTTCAGCAGGGACTATAGCAATCAGCCCCAGCATTTT. This sequence encodes CASSFLTFSRDYSNQPQHF.

CDR3 DNA: TGTGCCAGCAGCTCGTACGGTACAGATACGCAGTATTTT. Protein: CASSSYGTDTQYF. The chain combines TRBV7-9 with TRBJ2-3; D is unresolved. V gave up 4 bases and J gave up 3 bases, with 8 bases separating them. CDR1 SEHNR and CDR2 FQNEAQ come from the germline V gene (reference sequence). CDR3 length equals 13 residues.

V is TRBV18 and J is TRBJ2-3; D might be TRBD1 (6 bases). V was clipped by 4 bases and J by 9 bases, with 11 bases between them. The CDR3 is made up of 12 amino acids. Germline CDR1 and CDR2: KGHSH and LQKENI. CDR3 bases: TGTGCCAGCTCACTACAGGGACGAACGCAGTATTTT. It specifies CASSLQGRTQYF.

This clone showed up just a few times. The chain uses TRBV11-2 and TRBJ2-1; D is unresolved. There are 11 residues in the CDR3. The germline V gene has CDR1 SGHAT and CDR2 FQNNGV. The V and J ends lost 2 bases and 9 bases respectively, with 5 bases between them. CDR3 sequence reads: CASSLIREQFF. Written as DNA, the CDR3 is TGTGCCAGCAGCTTAATTCGTGAGCAGTTCTTC.

V usage is TRBV27 and J usage is TRBJ2-2, with D perhaps matching TRBD2 (6 bases). Germline V gene sequence: CDR1 MNHEY, CDR2 SMNVEV (reference sequence). Trimming removed 8 bases at V and 5 bases at J, with 15 bases between. CDR3 length: 14 residues. This chain's CDR3 is CASGDSFPTGELFF. CDR3 in DNA: TGTGCCAGCGGGGACTCCTTTCCGACCGGGGAGCTGTTTTTT.

This chain joins TRBV28 and TRBJ2-7, with 8 bases fitting TRBD1. The germline gives CDR1 MDHEN, CDR2 SYDVKM. V lost 4 bases and J lost 13; bases outside the gene matches: 6. The CDR3 contains 11 residues. The CDR3 nucleotides are TGTGCCAGCAGTTCGTGGGACAGGATATACTTC. Protein product: CASSSWDRIYF.

This chain connects TRBV5-5 to TRBJ2-5; the match to TRBD2 covers 8 bases. The trim removed 0 bases at V and 2 bases at J, leaving 6 bases unmatched. This CDR3 spans 16 amino acids. Germline V CDR1 and CDR2: SGHKS, YYEKEE (reference sequence). The chain's CDR3 is CASSLGPSSGQETQYF. In nucleotides, the CDR3 is TGTGCCAGCAGCTTGGGGCCCTCTAGCGGGCAAGAGACCCAGTACTTC.

The chain links TRBV10-3 to TRBJ1-3; D gene uncertain. The CDR3 totals 13 residues. Germline CDR1 reads ENHRY; CDR2 reads SYGVKD. Trimming took 7 bases from V and 1 from J, leaving 8 bases between them. DNA for the CDR3: TGTGCCATCACCGGGAGTTCTGGAAACACCATATATTTT. Its translation: CAITGSSGNTIYF.

This CDR3 reads CASSERSGFSSGELFF. CDR3 bases: TGTGCCAGCAGCGAACGGAGCGGGTTCTCTTCCGGGGAGCTGTTTTTT. The chain employs TRBV3-1 (or the pseudogene TRBV3-2) and TRBJ2-2, with D possibly being TRBD2 (6 bases). The CDR3 is 16 amino acids. The V gene lost 5 bases and the J gene lost 6 bases, with 19 bases spanning the gap. Germline V gene lookup returns CDR1 LGHDT and CDR2 YNNKEL (reference sequence).

This clone was recorded once. This chain links TRBV7-3 with TRBJ2-7; 7 bases map to TRBD2. Germline loops: CDR1 SGHTA, CDR2 FQGTGA. The junction had 3 bases not matched to a gene; V was cut back by 2 bases and J by 5 bases. This CDR3 is built from 13 residues. The CDR3 spells CASSLGGENEQYF. The DNA for the CDR3 is TGTGCCAGCAGCTTAGGGGGGGAAAACGAGCAGTACTTC. Based on the CDR3 plus reference TRBV7-3 and TRBJ2-7, the full variable domain is GAGVSQTPSNKVTEKGKYVELRCDPISGHTALYWYRQSLGQGPEFLIYFQGTGAADDSGLPNDRFFAVRPEGSVSTLKIQRTERGDSAVYLCASSLGGENEQYFGPGTRLTVT.

This clone was found a few times. V gene TRBV6-4 combines with J gene TRBJ1-1; tentative D call: TRBD1 (6 bases). This CDR3 region has 14 residues. Trimming removed 0 bases from V and 6 bases from J, with 11 bases in between. Germline V gene sequence: CDR1 MRHNA, CDR2 SNTAGT. The CDR3 bases are TGTGCCAGCAGTGACTCGGGGGAGGGGGCTGAAGCTTTCTTT. Translating it yields CASSDSGEGAEAFF.

The chain recombines TRBV29-1 with TRBJ2-3, with TRBD2 matching over 12 bases. V was pared by 3 bases and J by 4 bases, with 8 bases of the junction left unmatched. The CDR3 loop spans 16 amino acids. CDR1 SQVTM and CDR2 ANQGSEA come from the germline V gene. In DNA form, the CDR3 reads TGCAGCGTTGACGGCTCCGGGACTAGCGGGCCAGATACGCAGTATTTT. Protein product: CSVDGSGTSGPDTQYF.

The rearrangement uses TRBV12-3 or TRBV12-4 and TRBJ2-7; D might be TRBD1 (5 bases). CDR3 size: 13 residues. V was clipped by 3 bases and J by 3 bases, with 9 bases between them. CDR3 DNA: TGTGCCAGCAGTTTTCAGGGATACTACGAGCAGTACTTC. Translation gives CASSFQGYYEQYF.

The chain combines TRBV5-6 with TRBJ1-1; tentatively, D is TRBD1 (5 bases). V shed 4 bases and J shed 3 bases, with 28 bases lying between them. CDR1 is SGHDT, CDR2 YYEEEE, per germline. The CDR3 is 19 amino acids. CDR3 sequence: CASSPTPWTPPTQDTEAFF. CDR3 bases: TGTGCCAGCAGCCCAACCCCTTGGACACCCCCGACACAGGACACTGAAGCTTTCTTT.

This chain connects TRBV2 to TRBJ2-5; TRBD2 might be the D (6 bases). This CDR3 spans 13 amino acids. Trimming stripped 3 bases from V and 5 bases from J, with 10 bases between. Germline V CDR1 and CDR2: SNHLY, FYNNEI. The DNA for the CDR3 is TGTGCCAGCAGTGATAACCGGGGGGAGACCCAGTACTTC. This encodes CASSDNRGETQYF.

The chain employs TRBV5-1 and TRBJ2-5; TRBD2 aligns across 9 bases. V lost 3 bases to trimming and J lost 1 base; unmatched junction nucleotides: 7. CDR1 SGHRS and CDR2 YFSETQ come from the germline V gene. This CDR3 comprises 16 residues. In nucleotides, the CDR3 is TGCGCCAGCAGCTCGGGACTAGCTGTGAGCCAAGAGACCCAGTACTTC. This encodes CASSSGLAVSQETQYF.

The chain is built from TRBV24-1 and TRBJ1-6; D uncertain. V shed 7 bases and J shed 9 bases, with 15 bases lying between them. The CDR3 sequence is 14 residues long. Germline V gives CDR1 KGHDR, CDR2 SFDVKD. CDR3 DNA: TGTGCCACCAGGGCCGAATTTCCAGGTTCACCCCTCCACTTT. Its protein product is CATRAEFPGSPLHF.